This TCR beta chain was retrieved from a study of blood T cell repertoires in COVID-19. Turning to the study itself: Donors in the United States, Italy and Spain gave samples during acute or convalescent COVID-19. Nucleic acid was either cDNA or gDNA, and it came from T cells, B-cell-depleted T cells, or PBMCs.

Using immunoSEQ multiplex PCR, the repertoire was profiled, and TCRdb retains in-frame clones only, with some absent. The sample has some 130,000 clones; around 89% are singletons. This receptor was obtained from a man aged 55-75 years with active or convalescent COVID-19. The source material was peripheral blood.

In DNA, the CDR3 is TGTGCCAGCAGCGTTGGGACAGTACTAACTGAAGCTTTCTTT. Protein product: CASSVGTVLTEAFF. The chain joins TRBV28 to TRBJ1-1; 7 bases align to TRBD1. With 6 bases clipped from V and 5 bases from J, the junction kept 9 bases outside the gene matches. Germline V gives CDR1 MDHEN, CDR2 SYDVKM. The CDR3 runs to 14 residues.